This T cell receptor beta chain was captured by sequencing in a study of cytomegalovirus exposure and HLA in healthy donors. Study-level findings and limits: Reports state that TCR beta sequences accurately predicted most subjects' HLA-A and HLA-B alleles. In an earlier analysis, most TCR beta V segments were productive about 87% or about 30% of the time. As confirmed in vitro, a few CMV-associated chains were specific for CMV antigens. Clonal expansion, a later analysis showed, was greater in HLA-associated TCR beta chains than in equally common others.

The PCR made use of 60 Vbeta and 13 Jbeta primers. Generated by immunoSEQ multiplex PCR, the TCRdb table keeps only in-frame clones and is missing some. Seen here are some 120,000 clones, 82% observed once, and the top ten hold roughly 20%. Regarding this clone: The target antigen is unknown.

The ends lost 5 bases at V and 7 bases at J; junction bases unmatched: 14. The V gene's germline CDR1 is SGHTA and CDR2 FQGTGA. This CDR3 contains 16 residues. The clonotype was recovered from a man aged 30 to 39 in good health and CMV-seropositive. Sequencing was done on a sample of PBMCs. The rearrangement joins TRBV7-3 to TRBJ1-2; the match to TRBD1 covers 9 bases. The chain's CDR3 is CASSPGWGQGDRGYTF. The CDR3 DNA reads as TGTGCCAGCAGCCCCGGGTGGGGACAGGGTGATCGTGGCTACACCTTC.